This T cell receptor (beta chain) came from a study of cytomegalovirus exposure and HLA in healthy donors. Researchers ran the PCR with 60 Vbeta and 13 Jbeta primers. In the authors' workflow: Approximately 11 million shared chains were among approximately 80 million unique TCR beta chains counted in a later analysis. Profiling relied on immunoSEQ multiplex PCR, and the TCRdb table lists in-frame clones only, not all of them. V, J and clone size are taken as reported in that table, and D and trimming were inferred from the DNA itself. The data contain around 140,000 clones, about two thirds of them seen just once; the ten biggest clones take up 1.5% to 2%. The material sequenced was PBMCs. The sequence was obtained from a woman between 18 and 30 years old in good health and CMV-seronegative.

The CDR3 coding sequence is TGCAGCGTTGAAATTGGGGGGACAGGGTTCTACAATGAGCAGTTCTTC. Encoded protein: CSVEIGGTGFYNEQFF. V and J are TRBV29-1 and TRBJ2-1; TRBD1 agrees at 9 bases. V was clipped by 2 bases and J by 3 bases; unmatched bases: 8. Germline V gene data show CDR1 as SQVTM and CDR2 as ANQGSEA. This CDR3 region has 16 residues.